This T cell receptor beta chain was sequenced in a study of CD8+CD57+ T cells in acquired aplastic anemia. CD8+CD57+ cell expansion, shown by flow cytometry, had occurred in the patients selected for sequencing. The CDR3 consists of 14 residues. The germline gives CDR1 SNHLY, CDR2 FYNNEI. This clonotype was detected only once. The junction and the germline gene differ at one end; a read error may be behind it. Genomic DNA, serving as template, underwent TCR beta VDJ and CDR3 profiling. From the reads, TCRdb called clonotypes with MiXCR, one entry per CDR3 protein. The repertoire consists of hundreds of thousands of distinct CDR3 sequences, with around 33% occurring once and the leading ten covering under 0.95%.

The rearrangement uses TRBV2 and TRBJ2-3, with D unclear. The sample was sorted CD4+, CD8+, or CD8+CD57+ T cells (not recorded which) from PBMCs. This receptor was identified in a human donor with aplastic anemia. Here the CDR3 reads CASSQETRLDTQYF. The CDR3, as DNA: TGCGCCAGCAGCCAAGAGACAAGGCTCGATACGCAGTATTTT.